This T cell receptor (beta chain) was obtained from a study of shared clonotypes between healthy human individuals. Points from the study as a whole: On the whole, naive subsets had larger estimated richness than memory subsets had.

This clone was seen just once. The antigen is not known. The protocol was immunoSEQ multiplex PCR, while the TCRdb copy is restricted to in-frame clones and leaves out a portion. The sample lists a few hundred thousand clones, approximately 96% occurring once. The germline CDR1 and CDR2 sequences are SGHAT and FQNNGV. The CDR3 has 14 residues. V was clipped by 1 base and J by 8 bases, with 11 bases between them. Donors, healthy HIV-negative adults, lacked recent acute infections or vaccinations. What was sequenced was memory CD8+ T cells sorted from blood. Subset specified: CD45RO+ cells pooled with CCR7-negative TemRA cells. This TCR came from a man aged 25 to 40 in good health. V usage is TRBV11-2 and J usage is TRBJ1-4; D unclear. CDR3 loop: CASSLGAGGEKLFF. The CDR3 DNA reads TGTGCCAGCAGCTTAGGGGCCGGTGGAGAAAAACTGTTTTTT.